The clone carrying this T cell receptor (beta chain) has only a few counts. Its antigen is as yet unknown. Trimming pared 7 bases from V and 4 bases from J, leaving 20 bases between. CDR1 and CDR2 (germline): LNHDA, SQIVND (reference sequence). The CDR3 sequence is 16 residues long. The source of the sample is a study of T cells in narcolepsy. Study at large: Enrolled donors included narcolepsy type 1 or type 2 patients and healthy controls.

Only in-frame clones appear in the TCRdb table, and some are missing; sequencing was by immunoSEQ multiplex PCR. The data hold 30,000 to 45,000 clones, with under 85% observed a single time. General study points: No autoreactive T cell clone sequences appeared in some memory CD4+ repertoires. Comparing one patient's CSF and blood CD4+ clonotypes highlighted HCRT- and TRIB2-specific autoreactive clonotypes. Blood of same and different patients, but not healthy controls, reportedly held recurring autoreactive clonotypes.

Input material: CD45RA- memory CD4+ T cells from PBMCs. The chain has TRBV19 and TRBJ1-5, with a possible D match to TRBD1 (5 bases). The TCR sequence derives from a human donor with narcolepsy. The CDR3 spells CASIPPGQGLNQPQHF. In DNA, the CDR3 is TGTGCCAGTATCCCCCCGGGGCAGGGATTAAATCAGCCCCAGCATTTT.